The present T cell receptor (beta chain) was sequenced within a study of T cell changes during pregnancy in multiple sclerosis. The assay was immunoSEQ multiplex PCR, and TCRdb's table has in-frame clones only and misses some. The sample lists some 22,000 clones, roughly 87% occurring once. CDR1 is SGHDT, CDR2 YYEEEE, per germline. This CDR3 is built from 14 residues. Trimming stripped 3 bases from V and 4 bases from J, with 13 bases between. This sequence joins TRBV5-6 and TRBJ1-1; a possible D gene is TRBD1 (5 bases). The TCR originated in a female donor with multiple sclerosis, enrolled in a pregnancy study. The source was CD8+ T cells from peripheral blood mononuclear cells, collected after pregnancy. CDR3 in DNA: TGTGCCAGCAGCTGGTGGGGGGAGAGCACTGAAGCTTTCTTT. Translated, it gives CASSWWGESTEAFF.